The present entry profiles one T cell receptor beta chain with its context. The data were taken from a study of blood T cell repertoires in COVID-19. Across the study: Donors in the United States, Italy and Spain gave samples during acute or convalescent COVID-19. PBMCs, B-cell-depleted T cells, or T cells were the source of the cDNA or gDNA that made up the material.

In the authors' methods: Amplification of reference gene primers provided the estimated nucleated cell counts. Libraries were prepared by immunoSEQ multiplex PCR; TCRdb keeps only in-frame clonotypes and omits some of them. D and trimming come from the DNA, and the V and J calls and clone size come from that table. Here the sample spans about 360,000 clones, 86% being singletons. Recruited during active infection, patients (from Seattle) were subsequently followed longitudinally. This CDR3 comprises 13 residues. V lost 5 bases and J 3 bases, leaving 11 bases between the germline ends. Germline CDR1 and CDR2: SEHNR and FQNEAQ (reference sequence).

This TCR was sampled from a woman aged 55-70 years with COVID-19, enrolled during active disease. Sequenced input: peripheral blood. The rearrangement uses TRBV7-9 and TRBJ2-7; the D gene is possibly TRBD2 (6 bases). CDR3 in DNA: TGTGCCAGCAGCCGTATGCGGGGCTACGAGCAGTACTTC. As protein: CASSRMRGYEQYF.